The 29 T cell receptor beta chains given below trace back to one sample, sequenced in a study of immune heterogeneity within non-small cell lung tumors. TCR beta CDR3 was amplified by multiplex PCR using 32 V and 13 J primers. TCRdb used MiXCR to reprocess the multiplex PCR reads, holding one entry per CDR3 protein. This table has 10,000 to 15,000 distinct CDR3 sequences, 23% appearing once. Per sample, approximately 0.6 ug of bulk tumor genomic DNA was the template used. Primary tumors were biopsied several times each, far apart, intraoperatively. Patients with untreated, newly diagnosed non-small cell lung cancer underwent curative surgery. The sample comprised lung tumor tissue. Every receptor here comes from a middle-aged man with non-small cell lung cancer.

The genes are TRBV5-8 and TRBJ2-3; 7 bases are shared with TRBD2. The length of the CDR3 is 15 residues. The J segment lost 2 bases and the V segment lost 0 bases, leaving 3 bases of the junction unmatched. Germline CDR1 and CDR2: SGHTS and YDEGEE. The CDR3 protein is CASSLGGGITDTQYF. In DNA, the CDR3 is TGTGCCAGCAGCTTGGGGGGGGGGATCACAGATACGCAGTATTTT.

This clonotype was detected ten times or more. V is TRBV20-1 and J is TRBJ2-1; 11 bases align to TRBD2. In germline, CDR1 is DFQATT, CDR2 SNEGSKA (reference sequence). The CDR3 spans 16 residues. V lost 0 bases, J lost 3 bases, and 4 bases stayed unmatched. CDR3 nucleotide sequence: TGCAGTGCTAGAGATCCCACTAGCGGGAGCTACAATGAGCAGTTCTTC. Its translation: CSARDPTSGSYNEQFF.

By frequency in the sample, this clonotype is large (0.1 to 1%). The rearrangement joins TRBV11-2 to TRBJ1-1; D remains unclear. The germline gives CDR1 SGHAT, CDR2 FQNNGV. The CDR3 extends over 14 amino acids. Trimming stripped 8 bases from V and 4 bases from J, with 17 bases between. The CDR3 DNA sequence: TGTGCCAGCCAAGACGGGGTCCGGGCCACTGAAGCTTTCTTT. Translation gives CASQDGVRATEAFF.

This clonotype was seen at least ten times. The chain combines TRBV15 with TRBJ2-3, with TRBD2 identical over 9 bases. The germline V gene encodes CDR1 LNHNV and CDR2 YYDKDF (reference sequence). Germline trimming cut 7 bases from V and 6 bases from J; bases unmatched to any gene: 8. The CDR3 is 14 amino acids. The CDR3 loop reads CATKSGGRGDTQYF. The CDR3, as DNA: TGTGCCACCAAGTCGGGCGGGAGGGGTGATACGCAGTATTTT.

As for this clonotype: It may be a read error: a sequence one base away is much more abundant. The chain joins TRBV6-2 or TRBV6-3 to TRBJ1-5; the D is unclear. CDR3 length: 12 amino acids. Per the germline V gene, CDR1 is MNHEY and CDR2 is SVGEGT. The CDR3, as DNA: TGTGCCAGCAGCCCAGGTAGGCAGCACCAGCATTTT. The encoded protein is CASSPGRQHQHF.

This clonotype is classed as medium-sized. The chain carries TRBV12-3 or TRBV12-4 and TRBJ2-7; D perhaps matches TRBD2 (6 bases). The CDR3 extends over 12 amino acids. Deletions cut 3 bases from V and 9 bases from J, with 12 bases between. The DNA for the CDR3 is TGTGCCAGCAGTTTCTGGCAGGGAGGGCAGTACTTC. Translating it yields CASSFWQGGQYF.

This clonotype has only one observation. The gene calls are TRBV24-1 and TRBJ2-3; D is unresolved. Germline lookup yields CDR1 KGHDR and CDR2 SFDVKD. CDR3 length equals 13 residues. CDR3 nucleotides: TGTGACGCCAGTCGGGTAGGCGCAGATACGCAGTATTTT. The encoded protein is CDASRVGADTQYF.

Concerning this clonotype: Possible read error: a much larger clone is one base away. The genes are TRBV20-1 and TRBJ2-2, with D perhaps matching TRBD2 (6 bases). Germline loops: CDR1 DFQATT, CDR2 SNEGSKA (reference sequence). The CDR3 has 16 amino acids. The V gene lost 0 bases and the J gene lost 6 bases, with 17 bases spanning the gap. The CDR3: CSARDPGLPGSGELFF. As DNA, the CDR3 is TGCAGTGCTAGAGATCCCGGACTACCGGGATCCGGGGAGCTGTTTTTT.

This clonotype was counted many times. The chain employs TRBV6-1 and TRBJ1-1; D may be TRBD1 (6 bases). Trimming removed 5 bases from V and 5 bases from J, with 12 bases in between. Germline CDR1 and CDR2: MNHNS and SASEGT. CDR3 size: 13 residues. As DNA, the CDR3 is TGTGCCAGCAGTTTTACAGGGCGGACTGAAGCTTTCTTT. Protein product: CASSFTGRTEAFF.

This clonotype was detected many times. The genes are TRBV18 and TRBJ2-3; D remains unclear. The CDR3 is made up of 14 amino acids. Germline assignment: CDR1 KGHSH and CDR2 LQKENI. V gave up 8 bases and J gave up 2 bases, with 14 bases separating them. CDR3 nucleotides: TGTGCCAGCGCCGGAATAAGCTACACAGATACGCAGTATTTT. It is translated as CASAGISYTDTQYF.

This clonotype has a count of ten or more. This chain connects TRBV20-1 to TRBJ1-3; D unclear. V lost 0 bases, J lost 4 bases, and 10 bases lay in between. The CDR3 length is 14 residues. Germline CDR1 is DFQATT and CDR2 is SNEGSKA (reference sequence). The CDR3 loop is CSAREQSRGNTIYF. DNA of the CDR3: TGCAGTGCTAGAGAACAATCTAGGGGAAACACCATATATTTT.

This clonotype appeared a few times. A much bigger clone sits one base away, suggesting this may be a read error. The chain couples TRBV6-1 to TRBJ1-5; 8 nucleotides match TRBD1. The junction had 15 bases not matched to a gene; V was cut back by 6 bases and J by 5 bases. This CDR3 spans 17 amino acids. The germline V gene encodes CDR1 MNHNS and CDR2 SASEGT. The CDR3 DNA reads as TGTGCCAGCAGCCTCACCCTCGGACAGGGAGGGGATCAGCCCCAGCATTTT. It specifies CASSLTLGQGGDQPQHF.

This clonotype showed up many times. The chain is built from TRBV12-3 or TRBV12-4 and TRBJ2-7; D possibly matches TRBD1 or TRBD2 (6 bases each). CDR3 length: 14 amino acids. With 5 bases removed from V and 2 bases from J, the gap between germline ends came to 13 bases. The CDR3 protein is CASSPRGHTYEQYF. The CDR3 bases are TGTGCCAGCAGTCCCCGGGGGCACACCTACGAGCAGTACTTC.

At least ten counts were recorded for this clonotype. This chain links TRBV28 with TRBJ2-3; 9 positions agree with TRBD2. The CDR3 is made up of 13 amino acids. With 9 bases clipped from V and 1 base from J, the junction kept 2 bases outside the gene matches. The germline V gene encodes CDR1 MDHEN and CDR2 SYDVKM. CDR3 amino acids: CASLAGGTDTQYF. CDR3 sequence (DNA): TGTGCCAGTTTAGCGGGGGGCACAGATACGCAGTATTTT.

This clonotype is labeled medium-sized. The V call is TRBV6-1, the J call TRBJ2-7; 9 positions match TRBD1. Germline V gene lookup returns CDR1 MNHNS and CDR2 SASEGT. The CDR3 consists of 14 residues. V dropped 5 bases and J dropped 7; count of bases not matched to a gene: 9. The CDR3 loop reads CASSSGTGLGEQYF. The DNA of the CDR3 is TGTGCCAGCAGTTCGGGGACAGGGTTGGGGGAGCAGTACTTC.

The chain's CDR3 is CASSLGELSYEQYF. CDR3 nucleotides: TGTGCCAGCAGCTTGGGCGAGCTATCTTACGAGCAGTACTTC. V usage is TRBV11-3 and J usage is TRBJ2-7; no clear D gene. Germline lookup yields CDR1 SGHNT and CDR2 YENEEA. The length of the CDR3 is 14 residues. The ends were cut back, 3 bases at V and 4 bases at J, with 13 bases in the middle.

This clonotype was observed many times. In DNA form, the CDR3 reads TGTGCCAGCAGTTACGGGACAGTCCTGAACACCGGGGAGCTGTTTTTT. Its protein product is CASSYGTVLNTGELFF. This chain joins TRBV7-6 and TRBJ2-2; TRBD1 matches 7 bases. CDR1 is SGHVS and CDR2 is FNYEAQ in the germline V gene. This CDR3 has 16 residues. Losses at the gene ends were 6 bases for V and 1 base for J; bases not matched to a gene: 8. Together with reference TRBV7-6 and TRBJ2-2, the CDR3 gives the full variable domain: GAGVSQSPRYKVTKRGQDVALRCDPISGHVSLYWYRQALGQGPEFLTYFNYEAQQDKSGLPNDRFSAERPEGSISTLTIQRTEQRDSAMYRCASSYGTVLNTGELFFGEGSRLTVL.

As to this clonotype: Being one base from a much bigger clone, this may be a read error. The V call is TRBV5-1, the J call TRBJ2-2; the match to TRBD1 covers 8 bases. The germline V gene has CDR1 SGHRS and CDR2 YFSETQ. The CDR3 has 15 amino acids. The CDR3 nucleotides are TGCGCCAGCAGCTTAGGCAGGGGGCGTACCGAGGAGCTGTTTTTT. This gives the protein CASSLGRGRTEELFF.

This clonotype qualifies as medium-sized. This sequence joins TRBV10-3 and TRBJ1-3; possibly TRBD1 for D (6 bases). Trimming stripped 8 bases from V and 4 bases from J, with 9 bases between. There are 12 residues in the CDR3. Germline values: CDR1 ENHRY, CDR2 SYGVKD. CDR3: CAIGDTGNTIYF. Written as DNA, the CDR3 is TGTGCCATCGGGGACACCGGAAACACCATATATTTT.

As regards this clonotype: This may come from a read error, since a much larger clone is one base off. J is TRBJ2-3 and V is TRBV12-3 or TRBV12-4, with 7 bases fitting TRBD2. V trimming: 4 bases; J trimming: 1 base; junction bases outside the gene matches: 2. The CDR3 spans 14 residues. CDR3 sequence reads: CASSCREGTDTQYF. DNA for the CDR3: TGTGCCAGCAGTTGTCGGGAGGGCACAGATACGCAGTATTTT.

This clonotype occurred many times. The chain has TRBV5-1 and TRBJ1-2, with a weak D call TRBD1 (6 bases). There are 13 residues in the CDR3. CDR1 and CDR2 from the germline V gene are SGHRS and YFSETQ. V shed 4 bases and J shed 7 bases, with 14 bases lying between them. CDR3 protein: CASSRGGGFGYTF. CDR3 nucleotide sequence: TGCGCCAGCAGCCGGGGAGGGGGGTTTGGCTACACCTTC.

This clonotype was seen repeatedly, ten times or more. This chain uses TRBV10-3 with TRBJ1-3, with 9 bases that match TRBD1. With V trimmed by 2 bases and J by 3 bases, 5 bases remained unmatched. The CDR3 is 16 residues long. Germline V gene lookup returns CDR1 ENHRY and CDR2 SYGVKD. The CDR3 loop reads CAISEAGTGYGNTIYF. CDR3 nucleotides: TGTGCCATCAGTGAGGCGGGGACAGGGTATGGAAACACCATATATTTT.

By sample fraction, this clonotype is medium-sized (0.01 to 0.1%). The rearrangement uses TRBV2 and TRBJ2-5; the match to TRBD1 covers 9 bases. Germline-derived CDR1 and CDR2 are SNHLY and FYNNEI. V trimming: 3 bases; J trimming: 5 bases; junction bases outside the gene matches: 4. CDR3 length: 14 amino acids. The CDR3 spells CASSDGTGMETQYF. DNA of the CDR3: TGTGCCAGCAGTGACGGGACAGGGATGGAGACCCAGTACTTC.

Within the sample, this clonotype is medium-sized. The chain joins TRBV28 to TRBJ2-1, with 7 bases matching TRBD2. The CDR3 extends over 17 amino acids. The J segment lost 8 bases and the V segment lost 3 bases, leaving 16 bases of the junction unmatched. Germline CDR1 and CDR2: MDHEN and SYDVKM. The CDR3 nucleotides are TGTGCCAGCAGTTTTATGGGAGGGCCAAGGTTTAACCATGAGCAGTTCTTC. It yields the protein CASSFMGGPRFNHEQFF.

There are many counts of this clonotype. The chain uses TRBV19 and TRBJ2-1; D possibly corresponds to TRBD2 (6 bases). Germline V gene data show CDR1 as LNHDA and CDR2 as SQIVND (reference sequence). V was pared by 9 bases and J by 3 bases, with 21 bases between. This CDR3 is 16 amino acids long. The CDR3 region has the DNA TGTGCCAGCACTTCAACGGCCAGCGGGTTCTACAATGAGCAGTTCTTC. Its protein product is CASTSTASGFYNEQFF. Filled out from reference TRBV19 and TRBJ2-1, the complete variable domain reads DGGITQSPKYLFRKEGQNVTLSCEQNLNHDAMYWYRQDPGQGLRLIYYSQIVNDFQKGDIAEGYSVSREKKESFPLTVTSAQKNPTAFYLCASTSTASGFYNEQFFGPGTRLTVL.

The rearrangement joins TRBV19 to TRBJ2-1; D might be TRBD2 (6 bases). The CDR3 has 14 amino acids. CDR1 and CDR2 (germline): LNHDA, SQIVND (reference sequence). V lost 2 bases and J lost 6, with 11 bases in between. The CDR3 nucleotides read TGTGCCAGTAGTATAACGGGAGCCTGCAATGAGCAGTTCTTC. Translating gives CASSITGACNEQFF.

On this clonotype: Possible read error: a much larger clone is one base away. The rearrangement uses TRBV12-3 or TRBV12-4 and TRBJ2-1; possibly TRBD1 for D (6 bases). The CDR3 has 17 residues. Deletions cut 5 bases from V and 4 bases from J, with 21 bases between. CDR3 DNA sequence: TGTGCCAGCAGTCCTCAGGGGCAGAAAATGGGGTACAATGAGCAGTTCTTC. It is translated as CASSPQGQKMGYNEQFF.

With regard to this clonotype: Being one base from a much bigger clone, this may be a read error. CDR3 DNA: TGTGCCAGAAGCCAAGATCCGGGGAGCACAGATACGCAGTATTTT. Translated: CARSQDPGSTDTQYF. This sequence joins TRBV3-1 and TRBJ2-3, with D maybe TRBD2 (5 bases). This CDR3 spans 15 amino acids. Germline V gene data show CDR1 as LGHDT and CDR2 as YNNKEL (reference sequence).

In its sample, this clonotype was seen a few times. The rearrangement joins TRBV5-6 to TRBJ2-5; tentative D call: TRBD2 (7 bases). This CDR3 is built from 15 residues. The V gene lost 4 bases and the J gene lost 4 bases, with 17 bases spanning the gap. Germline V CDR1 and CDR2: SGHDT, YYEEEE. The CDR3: CASSEGWGGPETQYF. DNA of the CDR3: TGTGCCAGCAGCGAGGGGTGGGGGGGCCCAGAGACCCAGTACTTC.